What follows are 5 T cell receptor beta chains derived from one specimen sequenced in a study of early T cells in non-severe SARS-CoV-2 infection (TCRdb year 2021). Library method: 5' RACE. TCRdb lists the instrument as NextSeq 500. TCRdb trimmed the raw reads at Q25, called clones with MiXCR and kept productive beta chains. Rows merge per CDR3 protein into single entries with the most common DNA and genes. The sample yields tens of thousands of distinct CDR3 sequences; about 4.4% were counted once. 5% to 8% of the sample rests with the top ten. Sequenced input: whole blood. The receptors stem from an adult who was a healthcare worker with PCR-confirmed SARS-CoV-2 infection or an uninfected control (not recorded which).

This clonotype was counted many times. The chain has TRBV7-8 and TRBJ1-1; 7 bases map to TRBD1. The CDR3 runs to 16 residues. The germline CDR1 and CDR2 sequences are SGHVS and FQNEAQ. V lost 5 bases and J lost 1; bases outside the gene matches: 10. This CDR3 reads CASSHPPTGENTEAFF. CDR3 in DNA: TGTGCCAGCAGCCACCCCCCCACAGGGGAGAACACTGAAGCTTTCTTT.

This clonotype was detected a few times. The chain is built from TRBV7-7 and TRBJ2-7; 10 bases fit TRBD2. This CDR3 has 15 residues. CDR1 is SSHAT, CDR2 FNYEAQ, per germline (reference sequence). V gave up 1 base and J gave up 3 bases; unmatched junction bases: 3. The CDR3 region is CASSLEASGGYEQYF. In nucleotides, the CDR3 is TGTGCCAGCAGCTTAGAGGCTAGCGGGGGCTACGAGCAGTACTTC.

This clonotype was detected ten times or more. CDR3: CASSLRMAGSYEQYF. For the CDR3, the DNA is TGCGCCAGCAGCTTGAGAATGGCTGGTTCCTACGAGCAGTACTTC. The chain has TRBV5-1 and TRBJ2-7; D is undetermined. The germline gives CDR1 SGHRS, CDR2 YFSETQ. The ends were cut back, 1 base at V and 1 base at J, with 12 bases in the middle. This CDR3 contains 15 residues.

This clonotype was counted at least ten times. The chain couples TRBV7-3 to TRBJ2-6, with D possibly being TRBD2 (5 bases). Trimming removed 2 bases from V and 2 bases from J, with 7 bases in between. The germline V gene encodes CDR1 SGHTA and CDR2 FQGTGA. This CDR3 has 15 residues. This CDR3 is CASSLGGTGANVLTF. In nucleotides, the CDR3 is TGTGCCAGCAGCTTAGGAGGAACTGGGGCCAACGTCCTGACTTTC.

The rearrangement joins TRBV7-9 to TRBJ2-7, with 8 bases lining up with TRBD1. CDR3 length: 17 residues. Germline loops: CDR1 SEHNR, CDR2 FQNEAQ (reference sequence). Unmatched junction bases numbered 18, after V lost 5 bases and J lost 6 bases. DNA for the CDR3: TGTGCCAGCAGCCCCCCCGTCGGTGACAGGGGATCGGGCGAGCAGTACTTC. This gives the protein CASSPPVGDRGSGEQYF.